This paragraph reports one T cell receptor (beta chain). These data come from a study of OX40 agonist ivuxolimab in advanced cancers. V lost 6 bases to trimming and J lost 5 bases; unmatched junction nucleotides: 8. The CDR3 is 15 residues long. Looked up from germline, CDR1 is MDHEN and CDR2 is SYDVKM. Generated by immunoSEQ multiplex PCR, the TCRdb table keeps only in-frame clones and is missing some. The sample has about 62,000 clones, 70% to 90% seen once. This TCR was sampled from an adult with an advanced solid tumor such as melanoma, head and neck, liver or kidney cancer. The V and J genes are TRBV28 and TRBJ1-4, with 8 bases matching TRBD1. Specimen: CD4+ or CD8+ T cells sorted from blood, collected in a trial of the OX40 agonist ivuxolimab. The CDR3 DNA follows: TGTGCCAGCAGATACCAGGGGGCGGCGAATGAAAAACTGTTTTTT. This codes for CASRYQGAANEKLFF.